The TCR beta chain under discussion was sequenced for a study of response to subunit inactivated influenza vaccine. General study findings and limits: There was a suggestion from the authors that each seasonal influenza vaccination recruits few new T cells.

MiXCR was run by TCRdb on the RT-PCR reads, yielding one entry per CDR3 protein. The sample contains some 520,000 distinct CDR3 sequences, about 17% of which appear only once. The CDR3 covers 15 residues. Per germline, CDR1 DFQATT and CDR2 SNEGSKA (reference sequence). V was pared by 4 bases and J by 4 bases, with 7 bases of the junction left unmatched. This clonotype was counted only a few times. Its antigen is unidentified. The sequenced sample was CD4+ T cells sorted from PBMCs, obtained approximately 25 months after vaccination. The receptor comes from a man aged 50 to 75 who received an inactivated influenza vaccine. The V call is TRBV20-1, the J call TRBJ2-3; 11 bases fit TRBD2. CDR3 in DNA: TGCAGTGCTACTATAGCGGGAGGGCCACCAGATACGCAGTATTTT. It translates to CSATIAGGPPDTQYF.